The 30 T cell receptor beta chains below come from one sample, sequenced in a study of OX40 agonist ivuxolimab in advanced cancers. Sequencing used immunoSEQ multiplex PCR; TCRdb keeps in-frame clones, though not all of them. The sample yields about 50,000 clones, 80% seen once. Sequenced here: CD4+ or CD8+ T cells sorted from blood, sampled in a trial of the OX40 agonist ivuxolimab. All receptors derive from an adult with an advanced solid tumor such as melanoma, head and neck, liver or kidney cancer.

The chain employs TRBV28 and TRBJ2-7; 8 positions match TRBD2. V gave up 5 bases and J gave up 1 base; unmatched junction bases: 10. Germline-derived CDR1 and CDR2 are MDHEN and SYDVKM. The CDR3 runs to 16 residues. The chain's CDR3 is CASSPRGSGDSYEQYF. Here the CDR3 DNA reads TGTGCCAGCAGTCCCCGGGGTAGCGGGGATTCCTACGAGCAGTACTTC.

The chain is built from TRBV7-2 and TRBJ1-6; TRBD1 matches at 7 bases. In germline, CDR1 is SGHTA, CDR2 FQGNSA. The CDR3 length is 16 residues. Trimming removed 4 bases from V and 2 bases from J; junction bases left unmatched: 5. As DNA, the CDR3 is TGTGCCAGCAGCTCAACACAGGGGACCTATAATTCACCCCTCCACTTT. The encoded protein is CASSSTQGTYNSPLHF.

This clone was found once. The CDR3 loop reads CASSLRPRQGKSSGNTIYF. DNA of the CDR3: TGCGCCAGCAGCTTACGCCCCCGACAGGGCAAAAGCTCTGGAAACACCATATATTTT. V and J are TRBV5-1 and TRBJ1-3; 7 bases map to TRBD1. CDR1 SGHRS and CDR2 YFSETQ come from the germline V gene. The ends lost 2 bases at V and 0 bases at J; junction bases unmatched: 14. This CDR3 region has 19 residues.

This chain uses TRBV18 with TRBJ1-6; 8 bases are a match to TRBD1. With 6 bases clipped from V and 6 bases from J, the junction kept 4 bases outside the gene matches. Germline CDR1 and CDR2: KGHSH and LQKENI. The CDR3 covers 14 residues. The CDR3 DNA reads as TGTGCCAGCTCTTTCGGACAGGGTAATTCACCCCTCCACTTT. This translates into CASSFGQGNSPLHF.

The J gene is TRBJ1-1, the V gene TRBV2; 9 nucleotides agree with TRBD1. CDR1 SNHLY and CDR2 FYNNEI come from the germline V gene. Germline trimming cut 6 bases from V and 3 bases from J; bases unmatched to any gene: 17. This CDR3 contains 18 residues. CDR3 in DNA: TGTGCCAGCAGCGCCCAACCCGGGACAGGGTGGGTGGACACTGAAGCTTTCTTT. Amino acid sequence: CASSAQPGTGWVDTEAFF.

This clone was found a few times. CDR3 coding DNA: TGTGCCAGCAGCCTTGGGACAGGGGTTCAAGAGACCCAGTACTTC. Translated, it gives CASSLGTGVQETQYF. J is TRBJ2-5 and V is TRBV11-3, with TRBD1 matching over 10 bases. Trimming at V came to 5 bases and at J to 2 bases, leaving 5 bases not matched to a gene. The CDR3 sequence is 15 residues long. Germline CDR1 reads SGHNT; CDR2 reads YENEEA. The whole variable domain, remainder taken from reference TRBV11-3 and TRBJ2-5, is EAGVVQSPRYKIIEKKQPVAFWCNPISGHNTLYWYLQNLGQGPELLIRYENEEAVDDSQLPKDRFSAERLKGVDSTLKIQPAELGDSAVYLCASSLGTGVQETQYFGPGTRLLVL.

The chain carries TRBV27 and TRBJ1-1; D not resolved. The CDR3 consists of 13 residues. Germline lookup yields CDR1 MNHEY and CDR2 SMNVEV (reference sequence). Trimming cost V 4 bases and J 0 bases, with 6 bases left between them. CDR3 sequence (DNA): TGTGCCAGCAGTTACCTTATGAACACTGAAGCTTTCTTT. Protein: CASSYLMNTEAFF.

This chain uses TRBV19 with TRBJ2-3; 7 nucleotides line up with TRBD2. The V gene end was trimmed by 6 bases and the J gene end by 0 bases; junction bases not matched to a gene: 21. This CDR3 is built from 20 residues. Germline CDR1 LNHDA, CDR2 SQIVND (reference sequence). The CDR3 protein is CASSAVRIAITSVSTDTQYF. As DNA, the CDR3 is TGTGCCAGTAGCGCAGTAAGGATAGCTATTACTAGCGTTAGCACAGATACGCAGTATTTT. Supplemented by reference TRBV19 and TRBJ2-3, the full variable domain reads DGGITQSPKYLFRKEGQNVTLSCEQNLNHDAMYWYRQDPGQGLRLIYYSQIVNDFQKGDIAEGYSVSREKKESFPLTVTSAQKNPTAFYLCASSAVRIAITSVSTDTQYFGPGTRLTVL.

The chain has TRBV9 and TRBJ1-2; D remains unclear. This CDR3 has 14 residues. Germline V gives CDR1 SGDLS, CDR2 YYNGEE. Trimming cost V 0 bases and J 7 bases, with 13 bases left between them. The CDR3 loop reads CASSVGQAVGGYTF. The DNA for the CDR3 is TGTGCCAGCAGCGTAGGCCAGGCAGTGGGTGGCTACACCTTC. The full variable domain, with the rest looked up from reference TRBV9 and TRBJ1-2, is DSGVTQTPKHLITATGQRVTLRCSPRSGDLSVYWYQQSLDQGLQFLIQYYNGEERAKGNILERFSAQQFPDLHSELNLSSLELGDSALYFCASSVGQAVGGYTFGSGTRLTVV.

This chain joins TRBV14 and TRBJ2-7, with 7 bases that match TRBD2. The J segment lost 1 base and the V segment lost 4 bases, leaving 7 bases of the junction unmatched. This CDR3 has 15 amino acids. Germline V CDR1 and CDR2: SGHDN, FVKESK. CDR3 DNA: TGTGCCAGCAGCCCCCGGCTAGCGGTGTCCTACGAGCAGTACTTC. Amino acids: CASSPRLAVSYEQYF.

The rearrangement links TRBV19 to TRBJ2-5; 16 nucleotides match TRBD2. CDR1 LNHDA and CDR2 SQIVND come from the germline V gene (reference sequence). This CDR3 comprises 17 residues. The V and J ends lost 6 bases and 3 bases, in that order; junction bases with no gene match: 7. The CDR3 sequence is CASRSGTSGGAEETQYF. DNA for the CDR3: TGTGCCAGTAGATCCGGGACTAGCGGGGGGGCCGAAGAGACCCAGTACTTC.

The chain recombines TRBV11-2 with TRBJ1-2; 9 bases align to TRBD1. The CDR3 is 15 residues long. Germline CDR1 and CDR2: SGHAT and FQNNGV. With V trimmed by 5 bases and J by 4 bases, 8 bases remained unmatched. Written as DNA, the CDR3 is TGTGCCAGCAGCATCCCCGGGACAGGGAGCTATGGCTACACCTTC. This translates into CASSIPGTGSYGYTF.

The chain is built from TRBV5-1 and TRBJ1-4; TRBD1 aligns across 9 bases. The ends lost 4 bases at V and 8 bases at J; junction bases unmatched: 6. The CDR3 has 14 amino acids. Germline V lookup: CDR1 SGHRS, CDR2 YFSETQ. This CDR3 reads CASSRGQGVEKLFF. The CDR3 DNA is TGCGCCAGCAGCCGGGGACAGGGTGTAGAAAAACTGTTTTTT.

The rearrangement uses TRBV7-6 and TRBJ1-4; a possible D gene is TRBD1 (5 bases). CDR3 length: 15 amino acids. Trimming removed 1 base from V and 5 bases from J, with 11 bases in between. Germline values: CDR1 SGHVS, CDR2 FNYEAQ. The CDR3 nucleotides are TGTGCCAGCAGCTTAGGGTCGGGACCAAATGAAAAACTGTTTTTT. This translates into CASSLGSGPNEKLFF.

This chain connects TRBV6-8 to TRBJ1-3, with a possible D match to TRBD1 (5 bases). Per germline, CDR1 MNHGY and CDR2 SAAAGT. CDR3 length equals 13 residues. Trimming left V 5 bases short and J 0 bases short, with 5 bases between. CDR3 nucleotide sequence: TGTGCCAGCAGTAGGGGCTCTGGAAACACCATATATTTT. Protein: CASSRGSGNTIYF.

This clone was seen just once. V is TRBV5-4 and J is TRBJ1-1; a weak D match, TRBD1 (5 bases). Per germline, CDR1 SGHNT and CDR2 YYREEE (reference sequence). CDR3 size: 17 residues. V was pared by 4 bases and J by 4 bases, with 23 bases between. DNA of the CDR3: TGTGCCAGCAGCCCCCGACAAGGGGTGGGATTGGGCACTGAAGCTTTCTTT. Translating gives CASSPRQGVGLGTEAFF. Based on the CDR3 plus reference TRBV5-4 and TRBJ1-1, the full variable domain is ETGVTQSPTHLIKTRGQQVTLRCSSQSGHNTVSWYQQALGQGPQFIFQYYREEENGRGNFPPRFSGLQFPNYSSELNVNALELDDSALYLCASSPRQGVGLGTEAFFGQGTRLTVV.

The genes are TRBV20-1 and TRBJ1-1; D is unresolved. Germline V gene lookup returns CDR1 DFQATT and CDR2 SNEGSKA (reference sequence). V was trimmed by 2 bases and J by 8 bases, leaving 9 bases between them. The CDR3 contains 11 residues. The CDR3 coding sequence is TGCAGTGCTAGAAAAGGGATCGAAGCTTTCTTT. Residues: CSARKGIEAFF.

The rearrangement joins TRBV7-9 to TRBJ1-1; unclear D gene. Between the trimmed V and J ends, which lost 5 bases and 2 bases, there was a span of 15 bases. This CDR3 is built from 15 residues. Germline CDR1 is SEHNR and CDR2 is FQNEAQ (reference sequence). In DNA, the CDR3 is TGTGCCAGCAGCCACCCCTTGGCAGATAACACTGAAGCTTTCTTT. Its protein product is CASSHPLADNTEAFF.

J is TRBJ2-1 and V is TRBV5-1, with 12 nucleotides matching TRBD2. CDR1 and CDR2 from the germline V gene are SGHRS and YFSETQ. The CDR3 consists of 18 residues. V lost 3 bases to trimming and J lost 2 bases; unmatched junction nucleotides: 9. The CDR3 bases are TGCGCCAGCAGCTCCCAGACTAGCGGGGGCATGACCTACAATGAGCAGTTCTTC. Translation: CASSSQTSGGMTYNEQFF.

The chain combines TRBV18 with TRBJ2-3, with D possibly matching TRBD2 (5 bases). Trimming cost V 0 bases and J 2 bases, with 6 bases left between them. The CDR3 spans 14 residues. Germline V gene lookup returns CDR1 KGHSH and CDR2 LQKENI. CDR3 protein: CASSPPTNTDTQYF. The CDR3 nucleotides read TGTGCCAGCTCACCACCGACTAACACAGATACGCAGTATTTT.

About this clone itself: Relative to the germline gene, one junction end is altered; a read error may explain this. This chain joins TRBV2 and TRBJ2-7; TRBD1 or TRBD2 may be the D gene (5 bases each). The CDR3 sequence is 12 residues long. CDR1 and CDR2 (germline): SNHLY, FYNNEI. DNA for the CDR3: TGTGCCAGCAGTGAACAGGGACCTCCGCCAGACTTC. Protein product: CASSEQGPPPDF.

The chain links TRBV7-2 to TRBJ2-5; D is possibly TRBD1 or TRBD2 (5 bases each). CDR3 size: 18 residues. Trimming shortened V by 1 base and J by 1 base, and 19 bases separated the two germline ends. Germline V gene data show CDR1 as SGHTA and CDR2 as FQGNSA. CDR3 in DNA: TGTGCCAGCAGCTTAGTGGGGACCCCTCGAGTGCTCCAAGAGACCCAGTACTTC. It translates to CASSLVGTPRVLQETQYF.

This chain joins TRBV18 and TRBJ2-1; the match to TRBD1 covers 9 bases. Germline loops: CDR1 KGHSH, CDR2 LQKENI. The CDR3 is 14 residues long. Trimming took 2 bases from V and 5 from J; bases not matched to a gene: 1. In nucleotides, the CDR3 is TGTGCCAGCTCACCAGGGACAGGGAACAATGAGCAGTTCTTC. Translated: CASSPGTGNNEQFF.

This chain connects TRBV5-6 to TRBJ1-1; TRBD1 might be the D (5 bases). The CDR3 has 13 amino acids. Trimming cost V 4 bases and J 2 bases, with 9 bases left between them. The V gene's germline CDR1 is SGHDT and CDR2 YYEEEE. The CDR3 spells CASSPTDNTEAFF. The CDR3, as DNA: TGTGCCAGCAGCCCGACAGACAACACTGAAGCTTTCTTT.

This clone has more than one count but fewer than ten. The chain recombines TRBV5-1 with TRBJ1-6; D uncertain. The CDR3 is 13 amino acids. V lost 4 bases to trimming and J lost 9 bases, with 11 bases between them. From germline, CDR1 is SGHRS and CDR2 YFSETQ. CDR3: CASSLGSGSPLHF. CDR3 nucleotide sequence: TGCGCCAGCAGCCTGGGATCTGGTTCACCCCTCCACTTT.

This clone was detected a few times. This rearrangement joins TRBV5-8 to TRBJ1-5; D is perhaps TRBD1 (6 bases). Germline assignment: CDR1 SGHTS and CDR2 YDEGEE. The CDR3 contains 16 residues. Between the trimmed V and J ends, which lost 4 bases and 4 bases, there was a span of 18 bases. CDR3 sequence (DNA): TGTGCCAGCAGCCGCCCGACAGGTTTAGGGAATCAGCCCCAGCATTTT. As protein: CASSRPTGLGNQPQHF.

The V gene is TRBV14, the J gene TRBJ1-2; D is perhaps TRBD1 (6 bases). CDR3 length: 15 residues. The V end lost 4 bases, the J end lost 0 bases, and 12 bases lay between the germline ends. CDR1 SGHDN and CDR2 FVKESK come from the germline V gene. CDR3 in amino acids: CASSPRRGPNYGYTF. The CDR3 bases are TGTGCCAGCAGCCCGCGTCGGGGGCCTAACTATGGCTACACCTTC.

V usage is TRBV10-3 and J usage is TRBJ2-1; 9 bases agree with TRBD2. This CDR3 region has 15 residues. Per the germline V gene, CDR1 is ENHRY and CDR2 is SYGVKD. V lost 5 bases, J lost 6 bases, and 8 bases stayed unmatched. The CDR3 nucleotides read TGTGCCATCAGTTATGTAGCGGGAGTGGCCAATGAGCAGTTCTTC. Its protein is CAISYVAGVANEQFF.

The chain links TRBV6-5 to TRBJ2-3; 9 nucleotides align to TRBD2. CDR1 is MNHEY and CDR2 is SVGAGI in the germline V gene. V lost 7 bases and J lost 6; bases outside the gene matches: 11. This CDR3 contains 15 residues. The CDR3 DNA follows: TGTGCCAGCAAAAGGGTAGCGGGGGCGGGGGATACGCAGTATTTT. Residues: CASKRVAGAGDTQYF.

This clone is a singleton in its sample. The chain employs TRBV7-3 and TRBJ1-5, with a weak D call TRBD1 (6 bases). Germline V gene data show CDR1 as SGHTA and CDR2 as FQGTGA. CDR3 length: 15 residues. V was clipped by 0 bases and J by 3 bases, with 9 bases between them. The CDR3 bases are TGTGCCAGCAGCTTAACAGGGGGATCCAATCAGCCCCAGCATTTT. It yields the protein CASSLTGGSNQPQHF.